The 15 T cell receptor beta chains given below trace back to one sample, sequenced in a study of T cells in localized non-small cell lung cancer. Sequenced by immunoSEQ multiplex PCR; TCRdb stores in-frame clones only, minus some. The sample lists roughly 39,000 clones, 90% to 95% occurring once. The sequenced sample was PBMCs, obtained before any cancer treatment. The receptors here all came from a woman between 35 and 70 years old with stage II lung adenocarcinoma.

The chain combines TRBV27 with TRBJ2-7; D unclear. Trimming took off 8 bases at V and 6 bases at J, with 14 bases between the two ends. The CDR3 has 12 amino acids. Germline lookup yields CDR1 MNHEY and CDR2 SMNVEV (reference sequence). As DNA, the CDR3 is TGTGCCAGCCGCTCGTGGGCCCGCGAGCAGTACTTC. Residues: CASRSWAREQYF.

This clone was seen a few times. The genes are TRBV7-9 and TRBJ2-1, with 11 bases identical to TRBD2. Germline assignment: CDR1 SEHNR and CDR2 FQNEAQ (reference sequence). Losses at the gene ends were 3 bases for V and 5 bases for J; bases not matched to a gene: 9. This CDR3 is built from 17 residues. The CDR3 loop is CASSFLLIAGGHNEQFF. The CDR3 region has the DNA TGTGCCAGCAGCTTTCTCCTAATAGCGGGGGGGCACAATGAGCAGTTCTTC.

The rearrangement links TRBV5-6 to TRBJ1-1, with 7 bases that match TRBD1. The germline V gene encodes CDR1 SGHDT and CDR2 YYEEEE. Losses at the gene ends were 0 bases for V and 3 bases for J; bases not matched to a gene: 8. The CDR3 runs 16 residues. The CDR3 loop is CASSLDRGGWDTEAFF. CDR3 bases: TGTGCCAGCAGCTTGGACAGGGGAGGATGGGACACTGAAGCTTTCTTT.

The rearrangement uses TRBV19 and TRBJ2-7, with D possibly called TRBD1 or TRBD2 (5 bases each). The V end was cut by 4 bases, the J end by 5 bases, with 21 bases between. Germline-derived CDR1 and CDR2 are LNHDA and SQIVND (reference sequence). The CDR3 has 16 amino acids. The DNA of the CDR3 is TGTGCCAGTAGTAGCCAGGGAGACCCCGCGGGCGACGAGCAGTACTTC. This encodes CASSSQGDPAGDEQYF. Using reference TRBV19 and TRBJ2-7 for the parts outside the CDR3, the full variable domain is DGGITQSPKYLFRKEGQNVTLSCEQNLNHDAMYWYRQDPGQGLRLIYYSQIVNDFQKGDIAEGYSVSREKKESFPLTVTSAQKNPTAFYLCASSSQGDPAGDEQYFGPGTRLTVT.

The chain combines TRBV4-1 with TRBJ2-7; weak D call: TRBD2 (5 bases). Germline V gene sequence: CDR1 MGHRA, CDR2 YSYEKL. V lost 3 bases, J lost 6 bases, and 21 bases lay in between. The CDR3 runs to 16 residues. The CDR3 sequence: CASSQMTGYTAGEQYF. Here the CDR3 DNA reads TGCGCCAGCAGCCAGATGACGGGATATACAGCTGGCGAGCAGTACTTC.

The DNA for the CDR3 is TGTGCCAGCAGCGCCGACAGGGGATCCCCAAATGAAAAACTGTTTTTT. Encoded protein: CASSADRGSPNEKLFF. This sequence joins TRBV5-6 and TRBJ1-4; 8 nucleotides line up with TRBD1. Per the germline V gene, CDR1 is SGHDT and CDR2 is YYEEEE. The J segment lost 5 bases and the V segment lost 4 bases, leaving 10 bases of the junction unmatched. The CDR3 totals 16 residues.

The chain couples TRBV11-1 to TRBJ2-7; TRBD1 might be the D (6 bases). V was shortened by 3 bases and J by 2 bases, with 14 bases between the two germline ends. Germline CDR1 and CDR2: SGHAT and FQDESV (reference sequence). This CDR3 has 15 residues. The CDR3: CASSFHSGTPYEQYF. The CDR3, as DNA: TGTGCCAGCAGCTTCCATTCGGGGACACCCTACGAGCAGTACTTC.

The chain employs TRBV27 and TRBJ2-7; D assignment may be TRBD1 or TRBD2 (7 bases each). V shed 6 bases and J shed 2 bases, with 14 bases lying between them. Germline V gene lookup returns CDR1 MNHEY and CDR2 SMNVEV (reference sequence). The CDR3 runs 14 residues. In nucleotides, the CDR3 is TGTGCCAGCAGGACCAGGGGGGGGGCCTACGAGCAGTACTTC. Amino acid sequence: CASRTRGGAYEQYF.

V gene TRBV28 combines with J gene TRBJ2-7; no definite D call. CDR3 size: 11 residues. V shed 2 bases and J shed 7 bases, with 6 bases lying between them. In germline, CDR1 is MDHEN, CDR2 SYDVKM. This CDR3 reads CASSLRREQYF. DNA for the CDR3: TGTGCCAGCAGTTTAAGGCGGGAGCAGTACTTC.

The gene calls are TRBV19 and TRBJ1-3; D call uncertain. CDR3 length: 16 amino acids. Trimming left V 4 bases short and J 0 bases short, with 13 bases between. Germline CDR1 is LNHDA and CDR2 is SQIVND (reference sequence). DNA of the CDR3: TGTGCCAGTAGTACCCAAGGGCTCCGCTCTGGAAACACCATATATTTT. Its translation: CASSTQGLRSGNTIYF.

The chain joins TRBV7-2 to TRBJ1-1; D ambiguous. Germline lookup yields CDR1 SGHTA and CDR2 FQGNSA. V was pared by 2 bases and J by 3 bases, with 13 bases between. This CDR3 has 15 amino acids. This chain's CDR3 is CASSLTGVRDTEAFF. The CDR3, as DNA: TGTGCCAGCAGCTTAACCGGCGTACGAGACACTGAAGCTTTCTTT.

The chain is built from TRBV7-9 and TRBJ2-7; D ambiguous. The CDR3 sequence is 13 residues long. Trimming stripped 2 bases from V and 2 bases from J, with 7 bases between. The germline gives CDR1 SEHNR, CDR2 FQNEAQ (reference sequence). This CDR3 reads CASSLLTPYEQYF. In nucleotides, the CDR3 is TGTGCCAGCAGCTTACTGACGCCCTACGAGCAGTACTTC.

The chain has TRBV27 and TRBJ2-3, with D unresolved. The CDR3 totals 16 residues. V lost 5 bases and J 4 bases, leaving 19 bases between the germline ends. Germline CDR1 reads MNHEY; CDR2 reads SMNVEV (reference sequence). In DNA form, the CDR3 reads TGTGCCAGCAGTCCACGGGTCAGATCAAGTCCAGATACGCAGTATTTT. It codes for CASSPRVRSSPDTQYF.

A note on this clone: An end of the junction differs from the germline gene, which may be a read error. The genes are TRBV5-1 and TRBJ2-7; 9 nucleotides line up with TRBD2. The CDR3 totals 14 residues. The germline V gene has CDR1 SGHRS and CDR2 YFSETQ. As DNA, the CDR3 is TGCGCCAGCAGCTTTAGCGGGAGCTCCGACGAGCAGTACTTC. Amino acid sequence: CASSFSGSSDEQYF.

The CDR3: CASSEGRANQPQHF. The CDR3 bases are TGTGCCAGCAGTGAAGGCAGGGCCAATCAGCCCCAGCATTTT. The rearrangement links TRBV2 to TRBJ1-5; D perhaps matches TRBD1 (5 bases). The CDR3 sequence is 14 residues long. Germline CDR1 SNHLY, CDR2 FYNNEI. Trimming left V 1 base short and J 3 bases short, with 7 bases between.